These 21 T cell receptor beta chains were all obtained from the same sample, sequenced in a study of T cell changes during pregnancy in multiple sclerosis. Clones were sequenced by immunoSEQ multiplex PCR, and TCRdb holds only the in-frame ones, with some missing. The data contain under 95,000 clones, 94% of them seen just once; the ten biggest clones take up about 1%. The material was peripheral blood, obtained in the second trimester of pregnancy. The receptors stem from a female donor in good health, enrolled as a control in a pregnancy study.

This CDR3 is CASSRVGRGASRGTDTQYF. As DNA, the CDR3 is TGTGCCAGTAGTAGGGTAGGCAGGGGAGCTTCTCGGGGCACAGATACGCAGTATTTT. V usage is TRBV19 and J usage is TRBJ2-3, with D maybe TRBD1 (6 bases). The germline V gene has CDR1 LNHDA and CDR2 SQIVND (reference sequence). The V end was cut by 4 bases, the J end by 1 base, with 24 bases between. This CDR3 contains 19 residues.

This sequence joins TRBV2 and TRBJ1-3; a possible D gene is TRBD1 (5 bases). Germline-derived CDR1 and CDR2 are SNHLY and FYNNEI. With 6 bases removed from V and 0 bases from J, the gap between germline ends came to 9 bases. The CDR3 runs to 14 residues. The CDR3 DNA reads TGTGCCAGCAGCAGGGAAGACTCTGGAAACACCATATATTTT. Amino acids: CASSREDSGNTIYF.

The genes are TRBV28 and TRBJ2-4; D is unclear. V lost 1 base and J 1 base, leaving 11 bases between the germline ends. Per the germline V gene, CDR1 is MDHEN and CDR2 is SYDVKM. The CDR3 length is 16 residues. The chain's CDR3 is CASSLFPDEAKNIQYF. The CDR3 coding sequence is TGTGCCAGCAGTTTATTTCCCGATGAGGCCAAAAACATTCAGTACTTC.

J is TRBJ1-2 and V is TRBV5-6; D uncertain. The germline CDR1 and CDR2 sequences are SGHDT and YYEEEE. The CDR3 has 15 residues. Trimming took off 3 bases at V and 0 bases at J, with 12 bases between the two ends. The CDR3 is CASSYSPLTNYGYTF. CDR3 sequence (DNA): TGTGCCAGCAGCTACTCCCCCCTTACTAACTATGGCTACACCTTC. Drawing the rest from reference TRBV5-6 and TRBJ1-2, the complete variable domain is DAGVTQSPTHLIKTRGQQVTLRCSPKSGHDTVSWYQQALGQGPQFIFQYYEEEERQRGNFPDRFSGHQFPNYSSELNVNALLLGDSALYLCASSYSPLTNYGYTFGSGTRLTVV.

This clone was found once. The rearrangement uses TRBV29-1 and TRBJ2-7; a weak D match, TRBD2 (7 bases). Deletions cut 4 bases from V and 3 bases from J, with 13 bases between. This CDR3 region has 13 residues. Germline-derived CDR1 and CDR2 are SQVTM and ANQGSEA. CDR3 residues: CSVGSGGGYEQYF. DNA for the CDR3: TGCAGCGTTGGATCGGGGGGCGGCTACGAGCAGTACTTC.

The J gene is TRBJ2-3, the V gene TRBV5-1; 13 nucleotides agree with TRBD2. Unmatched junction bases numbered 7, after V lost 0 bases and J lost 3 bases. CDR3 length: 18 residues. Germline V gene lookup returns CDR1 SGHRS and CDR2 YFSETQ. The CDR3 nucleotides read TGCGCCAGCAGCTTGGGAACTAGCGGGAGGGCCGGGACAGATACGCAGTATTTT. Its translation: CASSLGTSGRAGTDTQYF.

This clone was detected only once. The chain recombines TRBV7-9 with TRBJ2-5; 10 bases match TRBD1. The CDR3 loop spans 14 amino acids. V lost 4 bases to trimming and J lost 6 bases; unmatched junction nucleotides: 5. Germline CDR1 SEHNR, CDR2 FQNEAQ (reference sequence). The CDR3 spells CASSSTGGGKTQYF. CDR3 in DNA: TGTGCCAGCAGCTCGACAGGGGGCGGAAAGACCCAGTACTTC.

About this clone itself: An end of the junction does not agree with germline; a read error may underlie this. V is TRBV7-7 and J is TRBJ2-7; D is tentatively TRBD1 or TRBD2 (5 bases each). The CDR3 extends over 15 amino acids. The germline gives CDR1 SSHAT, CDR2 FNYEAQ (reference sequence). Written as DNA, the CDR3 is TGTGCTAGCAGCTTAGCGCAGGGTAGTGCATACGAGCAGTACTTC. Translated: CASSLAQGSAYEQYF.

In this sample, this clone turned up once. The V and J genes are TRBV2 and TRBJ2-7, with TRBD2 identical over 7 bases. V was clipped by 4 bases and J by 0 bases; unmatched bases: 6. CDR3 length: 15 residues. CDR1 and CDR2 from the germline V gene are SNHLY and FYNNEI. Here the CDR3 DNA reads TGTGCCAGCAGTGTAAGCGGGGAGAGCTCCTACGAGCAGTACTTC. Protein sequence: CASSVSGESSYEQYF.

The chain combines TRBV10-3 with TRBJ2-1, with D maybe TRBD2 (5 bases). The V gene lost 4 bases and the J gene lost 7 bases, with 14 bases spanning the gap. This CDR3 is 14 amino acids long. Per the germline V gene, CDR1 is ENHRY and CDR2 is SYGVKD. The CDR3 loop is CAISAREGGNEQFF. The CDR3 DNA sequence: TGTGCCATCAGTGCTCGAGAGGGTGGGAATGAGCAGTTCTTC.

The chain joins TRBV28 to TRBJ2-1; possibly TRBD2 for D (6 bases). The ends were cut back, 7 bases at V and 4 bases at J, with 8 bases in the middle. Germline V gene sequence: CDR1 MDHEN, CDR2 SYDVKM. The CDR3 length is 12 residues. In DNA form, the CDR3 reads TGTGCCAGCAAGGGACTTTACAATGAGCAGTTCTTC. Translating it yields CASKGLYNEQFF.

The chain employs TRBV5-5 and TRBJ1-1; D gene unclear. V lost 4 bases to trimming and J lost 2 bases, with 15 bases between them. The germline CDR1 and CDR2 sequences are SGHKS and YYEKEE (reference sequence). The CDR3 sequence is 15 residues long. The CDR3 is CASSRVAVPNTEAFF. The CDR3, as DNA: TGTGCCAGCAGCCGCGTCGCCGTCCCTAACACTGAAGCTTTCTTT.

The gene calls are TRBV4-2 and TRBJ2-7, with D perhaps TRBD2 (5 bases). CDR3 size: 16 residues. CDR1 LGHNA and CDR2 YNFKEQ come from the germline V gene. V lost 1 base to trimming and J lost 2 bases, with 15 bases between them. CDR3 sequence: CASSQARGSVPYEQYF. In DNA form, the CDR3 reads TGTGCCAGCAGCCAAGCCCGGGGTAGCGTCCCCTACGAGCAGTACTTC.

V is TRBV5-6 and J is TRBJ2-5, with TRBD1 as a possible D gene (5 bases). The end of the DNA aligns better with TRBJ2-7, so the J call may be wrong. Germline-derived CDR1 and CDR2 are SGHDT and YYEEEE. CDR3 size: 14 residues. Here the CDR3 reads CASEVAGRVYEQYF. In DNA, the CDR3 is TGTGCCAGCGAGGTGGCTGGCAGGGTCTACGAGCAGTACTTC.

This clone is a singleton in its sample. The V and J genes are TRBV28 and TRBJ2-3; 7 positions match TRBD2. CDR1 is MDHEN, CDR2 SYDVKM, per germline. The CDR3 covers 18 residues. The V and J ends lost 5 bases and 2 bases, in that order; junction bases with no gene match: 16. The CDR3 spells CASSARSLVGGPTDTQYF. CDR3 sequence (DNA): TGTGCCAGCAGTGCTCGTTCCCTCGTGGGAGGGCCCACAGATACGCAGTATTTT.

This chain uses TRBV5-6 with TRBJ2-7, with D possibly TRBD1 on 5 matching bases. Germline V lookup: CDR1 SGHDT, CDR2 YYEEEE. The CDR3 length is 13 residues. Deletions cut 2 bases from V and 0 bases from J, with 6 bases between. The CDR3 nucleotides are TGTGCCAGCAGCTTAGGGGCCTCCTACGAGCAGTACTTC. Translating it yields CASSLGASYEQYF.

In this sample, this clone turned up a few times. Here the CDR3 reads CAISEGASDTEAFF. The CDR3, as DNA: TGTGCCATCAGTGAAGGAGCTTCGGACACTGAAGCTTTCTTT. V is TRBV10-3 and J is TRBJ1-1; D remains unclear. The V gene lost 3 bases and the J gene lost 3 bases, with 11 bases spanning the gap. In germline, CDR1 is ENHRY, CDR2 SYGVKD. The CDR3 spans 14 residues.

The chain couples TRBV5-1 to TRBJ1-1; TRBD1 aligns across 8 bases. The CDR3 runs 14 residues. Germline V lookup: CDR1 SGHRS, CDR2 YFSETQ. V dropped 5 bases and J dropped 1; count of bases not matched to a gene: 4. The CDR3 nucleotides are TGCGCCAGCAGTACCGGGACAGGGAACACTGAAGCTTTCTTT. Translated, it gives CASSTGTGNTEAFF.

The rearrangement uses TRBV7-9 and TRBJ2-5; unclear D gene. The CDR3 runs to 15 residues. Germline V gives CDR1 SEHNR, CDR2 FQNEAQ (reference sequence). With 5 bases removed from V and 2 bases from J, the gap between germline ends came to 15 bases. This chain's CDR3 is CASSTQTILQETQYF. DNA of the CDR3: TGTGCCAGCAGCACACAAACAATACTACAAGAGACCCAGTACTTC.

The J gene is TRBJ2-7, the V gene TRBV11-1; D not resolved. This CDR3 is 14 amino acids long. Germline V lookup: CDR1 SGHAT, CDR2 FQDESV (reference sequence). V lost 3 bases and J 0 bases, leaving 9 bases between the germline ends. CDR3 residues: CASSFVPSSYEQYF. In DNA form, the CDR3 reads TGTGCCAGCAGCTTTGTTCCTAGCTCCTACGAGCAGTACTTC. Full variable domain (outside the CDR3, taken from reference TRBV11-1 and TRBJ2-7): EAEVAQSPRYKITEKSQAVAFWCDPISGHATLYWYRQILGQGPELLVQFQDESVVDDSQLPKDRFSAERLKGVDSTLKIQPAELGDSAMYLCASSFVPSSYEQYFGPGTRLTVT.

The rearrangement joins TRBV2 to TRBJ1-2; 8 positions match TRBD1. The CDR3 runs 14 residues. Germline V gene data show CDR1 as SNHLY and CDR2 as FYNNEI. Trimming at V came to 5 bases and at J to 2 bases, leaving 4 bases not matched to a gene. CDR3 DNA: TGTGCCAGCAGTCAGACAGGGGCGAACTATGGCTACACCTTC. It translates to CASSQTGANYGYTF.